This T cell receptor beta chain was captured in a study of circulating and synovial CD4+ cells in juvenile arthritis. Study findings and constraints: CPL versus bulk CD4 samples: T cell genome counts differed by at least an order of magnitude. The pathogenic-like versus bulk T cell difference escaped Vbeta family analysis. These blood cells shared more CDR3 sequences with synovium than bulk blood. These repertoires were less diverse than bulk blood CD4 repertoires.

As concerns this clone: Its matching antigen is unknown.

Generated by immunoSEQ multiplex PCR, the TCRdb table keeps only in-frame clones and is missing some. Of thousands of clones listed, approximately 80% are singletons. This CDR3 region has 14 residues. V lost 7 bases to trimming and J lost 4 bases, with 16 bases between them. Germline values: CDR1 SNHLY, CDR2 FYNNEI. Material for sequencing was CD4+ T cells from synovial fluid. The chain uses TRBV2 and TRBJ2-5, with D perhaps TRBD2 (5 bases). The clonotype was recovered from a human donor with juvenile idiopathic arthritis. In nucleotides, the CDR3 is TGTGCCAGCAAACACCCAACTAGTATAGAGACCCAGTACTTC. Protein sequence: CASKHPTSIETQYF.